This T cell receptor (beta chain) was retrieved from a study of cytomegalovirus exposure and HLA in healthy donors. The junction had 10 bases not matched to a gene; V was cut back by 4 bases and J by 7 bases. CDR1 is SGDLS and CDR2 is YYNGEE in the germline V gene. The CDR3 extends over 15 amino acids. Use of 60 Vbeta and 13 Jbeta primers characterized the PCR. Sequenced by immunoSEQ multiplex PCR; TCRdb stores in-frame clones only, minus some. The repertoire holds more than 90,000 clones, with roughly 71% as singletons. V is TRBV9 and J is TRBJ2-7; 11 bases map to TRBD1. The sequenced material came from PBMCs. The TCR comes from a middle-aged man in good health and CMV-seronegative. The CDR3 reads CASSITGTGGGEQYF. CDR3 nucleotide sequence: TGTGCCAGCAGCATTACCGGGACAGGGGGTGGAGAGCAGTACTTC.